The present T cell receptor (beta chain) was sequenced within a study of T cell repertoires in cytomegalovirus infection. Broader study findings: Of the TCR beta families, the public ones yielded a cumulative frequency that identified carriers of CMV plus the relevant HLA.

This clonotype has just a few counts. Its target is unknown. TCRdb processed the reads anew with MiXCR; each CDR3 protein has one entry. Of some 270,000 distinct CDR3 sequences listed, approximately 17% are singletons. Deletions cut 4 bases from V and 4 bases from J, with 12 bases between. This CDR3 has 14 amino acids. This sequence joins TRBV12-3 or TRBV12-4 and TRBJ2-3; D unresolved. Sequenced: CD8+ T cells from PBMCs. The receptor was derived from a human donor in good health (CMV status not recorded). Some clones in this sample may be carry-over from other donors' samples. The CDR3 nucleotides read TGTGCCAGCAGTTCCTCAAGTCCCGCAGATACGCAGTATTTT. Its translation: CASSSSSPADTQYF.